The 14 T cell receptor beta chains reported below all come from one sample, sequenced in a study of T cells in women clearing cervical HPV infection. Sequencing used immunoSEQ multiplex PCR; TCRdb keeps in-frame clones, though not all of them. The listing contains approximately 13,000 clones. The specimen was blood buffy coat. These receptors were obtained from a woman between 18 and 75 years old with a cervical HPV16 infection that either progressed to CIN3+ or cleared (not recorded which).

Concerning this clone: The read comes to an end 3 residues before the CDR3 does, leaving the germline J gene to fill in the end. This chain links TRBV19 with TRBJ1-2; D perhaps matches TRBD1 (6 bases). This CDR3 comprises 16 residues. Germline CDR1 LNHDA, CDR2 SQIVND (reference sequence). This chain's CDR3 is CASSSIGTRGAYDYTF. The sequenced part of the CDR3 DNA is TGTGCCAGTAGTAGCATTGGGACAAGGGGAGCCTACGAC.

As regards this clone: Sequencing ends 3 residues short of the CDR3 end; the germline J gene provides the rest. The gene calls are TRBV2 and TRBJ2-5; no firm D call. The V end lost 6 bases, the J end lost 5 bases, and 4 bases lay between the germline ends. CDR3 size: 10 residues. CDR1 is SNHLY and CDR2 is FYNNEI in the germline V gene. CDR3 sequence: CASSVETQYF. Incomplete CDR3 DNA: TGTGCCAGCAGCGTGGAGACC.

The CDR3 DNA, read in part, is TGCGCCAGCAGCTTGAGACCTAGCGGGAGGACGAACACCGGGGAG. Protein product: CASSLRPSGRTNTGE. The entire CDR3 reads CASSLRPSGRTNTGELFF. The V and J genes are TRBV5-1 and TRBJ2-2; 11 positions match TRBD2. The CDR3 end falls 3 residues outside the read, so it is completed with the germline J gene. Germline assignment: CDR1 SGHRS and CDR2 YFSETQ. V lost 1 base, J lost 0 bases, and 5 bases stayed unmatched. This CDR3 spans 18 amino acids.

A note on this clone: Coverage ceases 3 residues before the CDR3 finishes, and the germline J gene fills in the end. The V call is TRBV18, the J call TRBJ1-5, with TRBD1 matching over 7 bases. CDR3 length equals 15 residues. The V gene end was trimmed by 1 base and the J gene end by 6 bases; junction bases not matched to a gene: 6. CDR1 and CDR2 from the germline V gene are KGHSH and LQKENI. CDR3 DNA, as far as it was read: TGTGCCAGCTCACCACGACAGGGCCCGGCTCAGCCC. Translation: CASSPRQGPAQP. The complete CDR3 protein is CASSPRQGPAQPQHF.

Comments on this clone: The missing CDR3 end, 3 residues past where the read stops, is filled in from the germline J gene. Within the sample, other DNA sequences also encode this same CDR3. The rearrangement links TRBV19 to TRBJ1-3, with D perhaps matching TRBD1 (6 bases). The CDR3 sequence is 15 residues long. The germline CDR1 and CDR2 sequences are LNHDA and SQIVND (reference sequence). V lost 6 bases to trimming and J lost 0 bases, with 12 bases between them. The CDR3 region is CASRIDRTSGNTIYF. The sequenced CDR3 bases are TGTGCCAGTAGGATCGACAGGACCTCTGGAAACACC.

As for this clone: The DNA ends 3 residues before the CDR3 does, and the rest of the CDR3 is filled in from the germline J gene. J is TRBJ2-3 and V is TRBV5-4, with TRBD1 as a possible D gene (5 bases). There are 16 residues in the CDR3. CDR1 and CDR2 from the germline V gene are SGHNT and YYREEE (reference sequence). V dropped 3 bases and J dropped 1 base, with 15 bases sitting between them. CDR3 region: CASSWHRLQGTDTQYF. The covered CDR3 bases are TGTGCCAGCAGCTGGCACCGGCTACAGGGCACAGATACG.

About this clone itself: The read finishes 3 residues shy of the CDR3 end, and the germline J gene is used to complete it. The chain links TRBV6-2 or TRBV6-3 to TRBJ2-1; D not resolved. CDR3 length equals 13 residues. Between the trimmed V and J ends, which lost 3 bases and 6 bases, there was a span of 9 bases. Germline lookup yields CDR1 MNHEY and CDR2 SVGEGT. CDR3 sequence: CASSYLPGNEQFF. Partial CDR3 DNA: TGTGCCAGCAGTTATTTACCAGGCAATGAG.

Concerning this clone: The read comes to an end 3 residues before the CDR3 does, leaving the germline J gene to fill in the end. The V gene is TRBV7-8, the J gene TRBJ1-2, with TRBD1 matching over 9 bases. Germline lookup yields CDR1 SGHVS and CDR2 FQNEAQ. V gave up 5 bases and J gave up 4 bases; unmatched junction bases: 14. The CDR3 is 17 residues long. CDR3 residues: CASSTRDRVGSGYGYTF. CDR3 DNA (partial): TGTGCCAGCAGCACCAGGGACAGGGTCGGTTCCGGCTATGGC.

Note on this clone: The read stops 3 residues short of the end of the CDR3; the missing end is completed from the germline J gene. The chain is built from TRBV6-1 and TRBJ1-6; 7 nucleotides agree with TRBD1. This CDR3 contains 15 residues. J gave up 10 bases and V 3 bases, and 9 bases lay outside the gene matches. The germline V gene encodes CDR1 MNHNS and CDR2 SASEGT. CDR3 DNA, as far as it was read: TGTGCCAGCAGTGATCAGGGGGTAGTAGGGTCACCC. It yields the protein CASSDQGVVGSP. From start to end, the CDR3 is CASSDQGVVGSPLHF.

Points on this clone: From the germline J gene comes the end of the CDR3, since the read stops 3 residues before it. V and J are TRBV6-4 and TRBJ2-3; D is possibly TRBD1 (6 bases). The CDR3 runs to 17 residues. Germline V gene lookup returns CDR1 MRHNA and CDR2 SNTAGT. V was trimmed by 2 bases and J by 0 bases, leaving 15 bases between them. The DNA read from the CDR3 is TGTGCCAGCAGTGACCCGAACAGGGCGACAAGCACAGATACG. This gives the protein CASSDPNRATSTDT. Given in full, the CDR3 is CASSDPNRATSTDTQYF.

Details on this clone: Coverage ceases 3 residues before the CDR3 finishes, and the germline J gene fills in the end. The chain recombines TRBV5-1 with TRBJ2-5, with 7 bases fitting TRBD2. Germline values: CDR1 SGHRS, CDR2 YFSETQ. V lost 2 bases and J lost 0; bases outside the gene matches: 7. This CDR3 has 16 residues. CDR3 in amino acids: CASSFSAGINQETQYF. The sequenced part of the CDR3 DNA is TGCGCCAGCAGCTTTTCAGCGGGGATAAACCAAGAGACC.

To note about this clone: From the germline J gene comes the end of the CDR3, since the read stops 3 residues before it. The rearrangement links TRBV7-2 to TRBJ2-4; D uncertain. Germline V gene sequence: CDR1 SGHTA, CDR2 FQGNSA. This CDR3 has 15 amino acids. CDR3 DNA, as far as it was read: TGTGCCAGCAGCTTATCGAAGATCGCTCCCTATGGT. Translating it yields CASSLSKIAPYG. The whole CDR3 reads CASSLSKIAPYGQYF. The full variable domain, rest sourced from reference TRBV7-2 and TRBJ2-4, is GAGVSQSPSNKVTEKGKDVELRCDPISGHTALYWYRQSLGQGLEFLIYFQGNSAPDKSGLPSDRFSAERTGGSVSTLTIQRTQQEDSAVYLCASSLSKIAPYGQYFGAGTRLSVL.

With regard to this clone: The read halts 3 residues ahead of the CDR3 end, with the missing end drawn from the germline J gene. The chain links TRBV24-1 to TRBJ2-6; TRBD1 matches 11 bases. This CDR3 has 20 residues. Germline CDR1 is KGHDR and CDR2 is SFDVKD. J gave up 4 bases and V 3 bases, and 13 bases lay outside the gene matches. CDR3 DNA, as far as it was read: TGTGCCACCAGTGATCGTCCCAGGACAGGGGGCCTTCGGGGGGCCAACGTC. Translating it yields CATSDRPRTGGLRGANV. The entire CDR3 protein is CATSDRPRTGGLRGANVLTF.

Judged by frequency, this clone is medium-sized. From the germline J gene comes the end of the CDR3, since the read stops 3 residues before it. The chain recombines TRBV6-2 or TRBV6-3 with TRBJ2-7; TRBD1 is a possible D gene (5 bases). Trimming left V 4 bases short and J 2 bases short, with 9 bases between. CDR3 length equals 13 residues. Germline V gene sequence: CDR1 MNHEY, CDR2 SVGEGT. CDR3 in amino acids: CASSWGRTYEQYF. The sequenced part of the CDR3 DNA is TGTGCCAGCAGTTGGGGCAGAACCTACGAG.